The next 8 T cell receptor beta chains were all read from a single sample in a study of cytomegalovirus exposure and HLA in healthy donors. The PCR was carried out with 60 Vbeta primers and 13 Jbeta primers. Assay used: immunoSEQ multiplex PCR; TCRdb lists only in-frame clones, some missing. The table has some 200,000 clones, less than 80% seen once. Sequencing was done on a sample of PBMCs. These receptors were collected from a girl aged 2-10 years in good health and CMV-seronegative.

CDR3 coding DNA: TGTGCCAGCAGTTGGGCAGGAGGCGACACTGAAGCTTTCTTT. Its protein is CASSWAGGDTEAFF. This chain links TRBV27 with TRBJ1-1; no definite D call. The germline CDR1 and CDR2 sequences are MNHEY and SMNVEV (reference sequence). The length of the CDR3 is 14 residues. The V end was cut by 4 bases, the J end by 3 bases, with 12 bases between.

This sequence joins TRBV4-1 and TRBJ1-3; D perhaps matches TRBD1 (5 bases). Germline assignment: CDR1 MGHRA and CDR2 YSYEKL. V was shortened by 0 bases and J by 0 bases, with 18 bases between the two germline ends. The CDR3 loop spans 19 amino acids. The CDR3 sequence is CASSQEPGTSTHSGNTIYF. The DNA of the CDR3 is TGCGCCAGCAGCCAAGAACCCGGGACTTCAACCCACTCTGGAAACACCATATATTTT.

Only one count was recorded for this clone. The chain combines TRBV12-5 with TRBJ1-6; no clear D gene. V gave up 2 bases and J gave up 7 bases, with 15 bases separating them. This CDR3 region has 16 residues. Germline V gene lookup returns CDR1 LGHNT and CDR2 FRNRAP. Here the CDR3 DNA reads TGTGCTAGTGGTTTGCGGGGTGTTGGATCAAATTCACCCCTCCACTTT. This encodes CASGLRGVGSNSPLHF.

The chain joins TRBV6-5 to TRBJ2-1; D is possibly TRBD2 (5 bases). The germline gives CDR1 MNHEY, CDR2 SVGAGI. The CDR3 sequence is 15 residues long. V was clipped by 6 bases and J by 0 bases, with 12 bases between them. The CDR3: CASRKEASSYNEQFF. As DNA, the CDR3 is TGTGCCAGCAGAAAGGAGGCGAGCTCCTACAATGAGCAGTTCTTC.

The sample holds a few counts of this clone. The chain uses TRBV7-9 and TRBJ2-7; weak D call: TRBD1 (5 bases). This CDR3 contains 14 residues. V was shortened by 3 bases and J by 3 bases, with 12 bases between the two germline ends. From germline, CDR1 is SEHNR and CDR2 FQNEAQ (reference sequence). The CDR3 DNA reads TGTGCCAGCAGCTTTTTGCGTCAGGGCTACGAGCAGTACTTC. Protein product: CASSFLRQGYEQYF.

The chain carries TRBV7-2 and TRBJ2-3, with 14 bases aligning to TRBD2. Germline V gene sequence: CDR1 SGHTA, CDR2 FQGNSA. V lost 4 bases, J lost 3 bases, and 9 bases stayed unmatched. The CDR3 is made up of 18 amino acids. The CDR3 DNA reads as TGTGCCAGCAGCTCAGGACTAGCGGGAGGACCGTGGACAGATACGCAGTATTTT. It translates to CASSSGLAGGPWTDTQYF.

The chain joins TRBV5-4 to TRBJ2-5; TRBD1 matches at 9 bases. The CDR3 length is 14 residues. V lost 9 bases, J lost 4 bases, and 10 bases stayed unmatched. The germline CDR1 and CDR2 sequences are SGHNT and YYREEE (reference sequence). In DNA form, the CDR3 reads TGTGCCATCTACACAGGGGGCGCCCCAGAGACCCAGTACTTC. This encodes CAIYTGGAPETQYF.

The genes are TRBV11-2 and TRBJ2-7, with 8 nucleotides matching TRBD1. Trimming took 2 bases from V and 4 from J; bases not matched to a gene: 7. The CDR3 length is 15 residues. CDR1 is SGHAT and CDR2 is FQNNGV in the germline V gene. For the CDR3, the DNA is TGTGCCAGCAGCTTACAACAAACAGGGGGTTACGAGCAGTACTTC. Translation gives CASSLQQTGGYEQYF.